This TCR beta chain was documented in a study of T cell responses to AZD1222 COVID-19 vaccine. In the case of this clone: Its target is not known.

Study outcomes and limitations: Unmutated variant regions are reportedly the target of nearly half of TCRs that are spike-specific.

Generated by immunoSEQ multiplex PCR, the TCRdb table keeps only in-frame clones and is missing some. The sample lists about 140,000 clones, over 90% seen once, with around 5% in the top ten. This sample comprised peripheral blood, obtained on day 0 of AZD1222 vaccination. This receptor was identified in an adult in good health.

The CDR3 sequence: CASWSIDGYTF. CDR3 nucleotides: TGTGCCAGCTGGAGCATTGATGGCTACACCTTC. The genes are TRBV28 and TRBJ1-2; D remains ambiguous. The CDR3 runs 11 residues. Germline assignment: CDR1 MDHEN and CDR2 SYDVKM. Deletions cut 8 bases from V and 6 bases from J, with 10 bases between.